This entry concerns a single T cell receptor beta chain. This sample was included in a study of blood T cell repertoires in COVID-19. The overall study: Spain, Italy and the United States supplied samples that represented acute and convalescent COVID-19.

TCRdb's table, derived via immunoSEQ multiplex PCR, lists solely in-frame clones and lacks some. Of 100,000 to 150,000 clones in the sample, approximately 81% are singletons; the top ten hold 3.8%. The CDR3 contains 14 residues. Germline CDR1 reads SGHVS; CDR2 reads FQNEAQ. The V end was cut by 0 bases, the J end by 6 bases, with 9 bases between. This receptor was obtained from a woman in her 50s with acute or convalescent COVID-19. The sample taken for sequencing was peripheral blood. This chain uses TRBV7-8 with TRBJ1-5; D remains ambiguous. CDR3 amino acids: CASSLAVGGQPQHF. The DNA of the CDR3 is TGTGCCAGCAGCTTAGCTGTGGGAGGTCAGCCCCAGCATTTT.